The 26 T cell receptor beta chains in this list originate from one sample, sequenced in a study of PD-1 blockade in classical Hodgkin lymphoma (dated by TCRdb to 2018 to 2020). Library creation used the immunoSEQ multiplex PCR assay. TCRdb obtained this table from immuneACCESS and retained in-frame rearrangements with V and J assigned. These tables miss some clones; where compared with another copy, unresolved V genes account for less than half of the shortfall, and the remainder is unexplained. Across this sample there are tens of thousands of clones, with about 70% seen only once. The top ten clonotypes cover less than 1.5% of the sample. Read against the paper, the sample's time point label means: cycle 4 day 1 (C4D1), after 6 weeks of nivolumab. Relapse after autologous stem cell transplantation had occurred in all trial patients, and cohorts A, B and C were distinguished by prior brentuximab vedotin exposure. A Miltenyi CD4+ T cell isolation kit was used for magnetic negative selection to purify CD4+ T cells from thawed PBMCs.

Here the sequenced sample was CD4+ T cells from blood, taken before the fourth cycle of nivolumab. The source is a human donor with classical Hodgkin lymphoma.

This clone was seen once. The chain employs TRBV19 and TRBJ1-6, with D maybe TRBD1 (6 bases). The CDR3 consists of 16 residues. Per germline, CDR1 LNHDA and CDR2 SQIVND (reference sequence). V dropped 5 bases and J dropped 3 bases, with 14 bases sitting between them. The CDR3 region is CASSASDSLYNSPLHF. CDR3 sequence (DNA): TGTGCCAGTAGTGCTTCGGACAGCCTCTATAATTCACCCCTCCACTTT.

This chain links TRBV2 with TRBJ2-7, with 7 bases that match TRBD1. Germline loops: CDR1 SNHLY, CDR2 FYNNEI. V lost 6 bases and J lost 0; bases outside the gene matches: 8. The CDR3 has 15 residues. The DNA for the CDR3 is TGTGCCAGCAGGCGACAGGGCACTAGCTCCTACGAGCAGTACTTC. Protein product: CASRRQGTSSYEQYF.

The J gene is TRBJ2-5, the V gene TRBV5-1; D call uncertain. The CDR3 spans 14 residues. Trimming removed 1 base at V and 5 bases at J, with 12 bases between. In germline, CDR1 is SGHRS, CDR2 YFSETQ. CDR3 residues: CASSLFGEPETQYF. DNA for the CDR3: TGCGCCAGCAGCTTGTTTGGCGAGCCGGAGACCCAGTACTTC.

As for this clone: One junction end does not reproduce the germline sequence, and a read error may be involved. CDR3 protein: CASSYRAMLLNTEAFF. In DNA, the CDR3 is TGTGCCAGCAGTTACAGGGCTATGTTATTGAACACTGAAGCTTTCTTT. This rearrangement joins TRBV10-3 to TRBJ1-1; D may be TRBD1 (6 bases). CDR3 length: 16 residues. Per the germline V gene, CDR1 is ENHRY and CDR2 is SYGVKD.

This chain joins TRBV2 and TRBJ2-3; D not certain. The CDR3 runs 14 residues. V lost 5 bases, J lost 4 bases, and 13 bases lay in between. Looked up from germline, CDR1 is SNHLY and CDR2 is FYNNEI. CDR3 nucleotides: TGTGCCAGCAGTCCACCCCGTACTTCAGATACGCAGTATTTT. This codes for CASSPPRTSDTQYF.

This chain uses TRBV6-1 with TRBJ1-5; no definite D call. The germline CDR1 and CDR2 sequences are MNHNS and SASEGT. This CDR3 contains 14 residues. The ends were cut back, 6 bases at V and 1 base at J, with 10 bases in the middle. CDR3 sequence (DNA): TGTGCCAGCAGGTTGACAAGCAGCAATCAGCCCCAGCATTTT. Amino acids: CASRLTSSNQPQHF.

The rearrangement joins TRBV28 to TRBJ1-4; 7 bases match TRBD1. Losses at the gene ends were 4 bases for V and 0 bases for J; bases not matched to a gene: 11. Germline V gene data show CDR1 as MDHEN and CDR2 as SYDVKM. CDR3 length: 18 amino acids. For the CDR3, the DNA is TGTGCCAGCAGTTCAACCCGGACAGGAAAAGCAACTAATGAAAAACTGTTTTTT. As protein: CASSSTRTGKATNEKLFF.

This clone turned up a few times. This rearrangement joins TRBV6-4 to TRBJ1-1; tentative D call: TRBD1 (5 bases). Germline V lookup: CDR1 MRHNA, CDR2 SNTAGT. This CDR3 comprises 13 residues. The V end lost 5 bases, the J end lost 1 base, and 8 bases lay between the germline ends. CDR3 coding DNA: TGTGCCAGCAGTAAACAGGAGAACACTGAAGCTTTCTTT. Translated, it gives CASSKQENTEAFF.

The chain links TRBV28 to TRBJ2-1, with a weak D call TRBD2 (7 bases). CDR3 length equals 14 residues. Germline V lookup: CDR1 MDHEN, CDR2 SYDVKM. V lost 7 bases to trimming and J lost 6 bases, with 16 bases between them. CDR3 nucleotide sequence: TGTGCCAGCAAAGAAGGGGGGGGGCTCAATGAGCAGTTCTTC. Translated: CASKEGGGLNEQFF.

The CDR3 here is CASSVGTGGHEQYF. In DNA form, the CDR3 reads TGTGCCAGCAGCGTGGGGACAGGGGGCCACGAGCAGTACTTC. The J gene is TRBJ2-7, the V gene TRBV2; the match to TRBD1 covers 12 bases. V dropped 6 bases and J dropped 5; count of bases not matched to a gene: 5. Germline V gene sequence: CDR1 SNHLY, CDR2 FYNNEI. The CDR3 length is 14 residues.

The genes are TRBV5-6 and TRBJ2-7; possible D gene TRBD1, 7 bases. The V gene lost 0 bases and the J gene lost 4 bases, with 14 bases spanning the gap. CDR1 and CDR2 (germline): SGHDT, YYEEEE. This CDR3 has 15 amino acids. As DNA, the CDR3 is TGTGCCAGCAGCTTGGCGCCGACAGGGAGGTACGAGCAGTACTTC. This codes for CASSLAPTGRYEQYF.

This clone was detected a few times. The V and J genes are TRBV4-3 and TRBJ1-5; 8 nucleotides agree with TRBD1. V dropped 3 bases and J dropped 5; count of bases not matched to a gene: 9. CDR1 and CDR2 from the germline V gene are LGHNA and YSLEER. The CDR3 covers 16 residues. The CDR3 DNA is TGCGCCAGCAGCCAGACCCTTACAGGGGGATATCAGCCCCAGCATTTT. This sequence encodes CASSQTLTGGYQPQHF.

The CDR3 DNA follows: TGTGCCAGCAGCTTTGGGGGGATGAGCAATCAGCCCCAGCATTTT. It translates to CASSFGGMSNQPQHF. The V and J genes are TRBV5-4 and TRBJ1-5; D may be TRBD1 (5 bases). The germline gives CDR1 SGHNT, CDR2 YYREEE (reference sequence). There are 15 residues in the CDR3. The germline V and J ends were trimmed by 2 bases and 1 base, with 10 bases remaining between them.

This clone was picked up a small number of times. The chain uses TRBV11-3 and TRBJ2-7, with D maybe TRBD1 (5 bases). Per germline, CDR1 SGHNT and CDR2 YENEEA. This CDR3 is 14 amino acids long. V was trimmed by 0 bases and J by 5 bases, leaving 11 bases between them. CDR3 region: CASSLDSGRDEQYF. The CDR3 region has the DNA TGTGCCAGCAGCTTAGATTCCGGCAGGGACGAGCAGTACTTC. Full variable domain (remainder filled in from reference TRBV11-3 and TRBJ2-7): EAGVVQSPRYKIIEKKQPVAFWCNPISGHNTLYWYLQNLGQGPELLIRYENEEAVDDSQLPKDRFSAERLKGVDSTLKIQPAELGDSAVYLCASSLDSGRDEQYFGPGTRLTVT.

This rearrangement joins TRBV6-5 to TRBJ1-1; D is ambiguous. V was shortened by 8 bases and J by 1 base, with 14 bases between the two germline ends. CDR3 length: 14 amino acids. Germline V lookup: CDR1 MNHEY, CDR2 SVGAGI. The CDR3 is CASWRAARNTEAFF. The CDR3 coding sequence is TGTGCCAGCTGGCGAGCGGCAAGGAACACTGAAGCTTTCTTT.

V and J are TRBV7-2 and TRBJ2-3, with TRBD2 matching over 11 bases. The V gene end was trimmed by 5 bases and the J gene end by 3 bases; junction bases not matched to a gene: 7. This CDR3 contains 16 residues. Germline CDR1 SGHTA, CDR2 FQGNSA. The CDR3 coding sequence is TGTGCCAGCAGCCACCCTAGCGGGGGGATAACAGATACGCAGTATTTT. Its translation is CASSHPSGGITDTQYF.

This chain links TRBV6-5 with TRBJ2-7, with D possibly being TRBD1 (5 bases). Trimming shortened V by 4 bases and J by 2 bases, and 9 bases separated the two germline ends. The CDR3 consists of 13 residues. CDR1 and CDR2 from the germline V gene are MNHEY and SVGAGI. The CDR3 region is CASSSQATYEQYF. The CDR3 nucleotides read TGTGCCAGCAGTTCACAGGCGACCTACGAGCAGTACTTC.

This clone was seen just once. The germline gene is not matched at one end of the junction; a read error may be the cause. This rearrangement joins TRBV5-1 to TRBJ2-7; TRBD1 is a possible D gene (5 bases). This CDR3 is built from 14 residues. Germline CDR1 is SGHRS and CDR2 is YFSETQ. This CDR3 reads CASSLGFGQGVIHF. The CDR3 nucleotides are TGCGCCAGCAGCTTGGGCTTCGGACAAGGGGTAATTCACTTC.

The CDR3, as DNA: TGTGCCAGCTCACCGACAGGGGGCCTTCCTAATTCACCCCTCCACTTT. Protein: CASSPTGGLPNSPLHF. V usage is TRBV18 and J usage is TRBJ1-6, with 10 bases identical to TRBD1. The CDR3 is 16 amino acids. Losses at the gene ends were 3 bases for V and 6 bases for J; bases not matched to a gene: 5. Germline loops: CDR1 KGHSH, CDR2 LQKENI.

This rearrangement joins TRBV5-1 to TRBJ1-2; D may be TRBD1 (5 bases). Germline V gene data show CDR1 as SGHRS and CDR2 as YFSETQ. This CDR3 is 14 amino acids long. The V end lost 1 base, the J end lost 3 bases, and 10 bases lay between the germline ends. CDR3 residues: CASSLWEGDYGYTF. Written as DNA, the CDR3 is TGCGCCAGCAGCTTGTGGGAAGGGGACTATGGCTACACCTTC.

CDR3 nucleotides: TGTGCCTGGAGGAACAACGGGCGGACTGAAGCTTTCTTT. Translated, it gives CAWRNNGRTEAFF. The genes are TRBV30 and TRBJ1-1; no clear D. V was trimmed by 3 bases and J by 5 bases, leaving 13 bases between them. The CDR3 has 13 amino acids. CDR1 is GTSNPN, CDR2 SVGIG, per germline (reference sequence).

This clone was counted a few times. The chain employs TRBV5-6 and TRBJ1-2; 11 nucleotides agree with TRBD1. The CDR3 extends over 15 amino acids. Per the germline V gene, CDR1 is SGHDT and CDR2 is YYEEEE. Trimming removed 0 bases from V and 4 bases from J; junction bases left unmatched: 2. DNA of the CDR3: TGTGCCAGCAGCTTGGGGACAGGGGGCCGCTATGGCTACACCTTC. This gives the protein CASSLGTGGRYGYTF.

CDR3 residues: CASSLNQGREQYF. The CDR3 DNA follows: TGTGCCAGCAGCTTAAACCAGGGTCGCGAGCAGTACTTC. The rearrangement joins TRBV11-1 to TRBJ2-7; TRBD1 is a possible D gene (5 bases). Germline CDR1 and CDR2: SGHAT and FQDESV (reference sequence). V was trimmed by 2 bases and J by 6 bases, leaving 11 bases between them. This CDR3 spans 13 amino acids.

V is TRBV27 and J is TRBJ1-2; TRBD1 matches at 7 bases. CDR3 length: 13 residues. Germline CDR1 MNHEY, CDR2 SMNVEV (reference sequence). V was clipped by 4 bases and J by 4 bases; unmatched bases: 3. Written as DNA, the CDR3 is TGTGCCAGCAGTTCCAGGGGGGGCTATGGCTACACCTTC. This sequence encodes CASSSRGGYGYTF.

The rearrangement joins TRBV29-1 to TRBJ2-1; D is undetermined. V lost 4 bases to trimming and J lost 7 bases, with 11 bases between them. Germline V lookup: CDR1 SQVTM, CDR2 ANQGSEA. There are 12 residues in the CDR3. The CDR3 region is CSVGGPRNEQFF. In DNA form, the CDR3 reads TGCAGCGTTGGCGGACCCAGGAATGAGCAGTTCTTC.

This rearrangement joins TRBV15 to TRBJ1-6; TRBD1 might be the D (5 bases). The CDR3 is 13 amino acids. Trimming cost V 0 bases and J 9 bases, with 6 bases left between them. Per germline, CDR1 LNHNV and CDR2 YYDKDF (reference sequence). The CDR3: CATSRDGGSPLHF. DNA for the CDR3: TGTGCCACCAGCAGAGATGGGGGTTCACCCCTCCACTTT.